These 26 T cell receptor beta chains were all obtained from the same sample, sequenced in a study of OX40 agonist ivuxolimab in advanced cancers. The data were produced by immunoSEQ multiplex PCR, yet TCRdb's version contains in-frame clones alone and is incomplete. The sample carries about 60,000 clones, around 80% recorded once. This sample comprised CD4+ or CD8+ T cells sorted from blood, obtained in a trial of the OX40 agonist ivuxolimab. The receptors stem from an adult with an advanced solid tumor such as melanoma, head and neck, liver or kidney cancer.

Comments on this clone: At one of its ends the junction is not consistent with the germline gene, which may arise from a read error. The rearrangement links TRBV5-1 to TRBJ1-4; D ambiguous. The CDR3 consists of 14 residues. CDR1 SGHRS and CDR2 YFSETQ come from the germline V gene. The CDR3 spells CASNLGATNEKLFF. DNA of the CDR3: TGCGCCAGCAACTTGGGCGCAACTAATGAAAAACTGTTTTTT. The full variable domain, rest sourced from reference TRBV5-1 and TRBJ1-4, is KAGVTQTPRYLIKTRGQQVTLSCSPISGHRSVSWYQQTPGQGLQFLFEYFSETQRNKGNFPGRFSGRQFSNSRSEMNVSTLELGDSALYLCASNLGATNEKLFFGSGTQLSVL.

The chain links TRBV6-6 to TRBJ1-2, with TRBD1 matching over 7 bases. CDR3 length equals 15 residues. V trimming: 5 bases; J trimming: 2 bases; junction bases outside the gene matches: 8. Germline V gene lookup returns CDR1 MNHNY and CDR2 SVGAGI (reference sequence). In DNA, the CDR3 is TGTGCCAGCAGTAGACAGGGCAGGTCCAACTATGGCTACACCTTC. Its translation is CASSRQGRSNYGYTF.

The V call is TRBV2, the J call TRBJ1-1; a possible D gene is TRBD1 (6 bases). The CDR3 contains 13 residues. Germline-derived CDR1 and CDR2 are SNHLY and FYNNEI. The ends were cut back, 7 bases at V and 1 base at J, with 10 bases in the middle. The CDR3 DNA follows: TGTGCCAGCAACAGGGAAGGGAACACTGAAGCTTTCTTT. Its translation is CASNREGNTEAFF.

The rearrangement links TRBV6-6 to TRBJ2-5; the match to TRBD2 covers 8 bases. CDR1 is MNHNY and CDR2 is SVGAGI in the germline V gene (reference sequence). V was pared by 5 bases and J by 4 bases, with 12 bases of the junction left unmatched. CDR3 length equals 16 residues. The CDR3 bases are TGTGCCAGCAGTCGCATGATGGGGGCGGGAGGAGAGACCCAGTACTTC. As protein: CASSRMMGAGGETQYF.

The chain is built from TRBV9 and TRBJ2-5, with TRBD2 matching over 8 bases. V shed 4 bases, J shed 7 bases, and the junction held 6 bases outside the gene matches. The CDR3 is 13 amino acids. The germline V gene encodes CDR1 SGDLS and CDR2 YYNGEE. The CDR3 nucleotides are TGTGCCAGCAGCTTTAGCGGGGATGGGACCCAGTACTTC. This encodes CASSFSGDGTQYF.

V is TRBV29-1 and J is TRBJ1-4, with unresolved D. Germline values: CDR1 SQVTM, CDR2 ANQGSEA. Deletions cut 6 bases from V and 5 bases from J, with 10 bases between. The CDR3 totals 12 residues. CDR3 loop: CSVAATNEKLFF. CDR3 nucleotide sequence: TGCAGCGTGGCCGCCACCAATGAAAAACTGTTTTTT.

V gene TRBV18 combines with J gene TRBJ1-2; tentatively, D is TRBD1 (5 bases). The V end lost 1 base, the J end lost 8 bases, and 14 bases lay between the germline ends. This CDR3 is built from 14 residues. CDR1 and CDR2 from the germline V gene are KGHSH and LQKENI. CDR3 bases: TGTGCCAGCTCACCACTCGGGAGCGGGGACGGCTACACCTTC. This sequence encodes CASSPLGSGDGYTF.

Here the CDR3 DNA reads TGCGCCAGCAGCTTGAGGGACGGAAGCACAGATACGCAGTATTTT. Translated, it gives CASSLRDGSTDTQYF. The chain links TRBV5-1 to TRBJ2-3, with D tentatively TRBD1 or TRBD2 (5 bases each). V lost 1 base and J 0 bases, leaving 9 bases between the germline ends. Germline-derived CDR1 and CDR2 are SGHRS and YFSETQ. This CDR3 contains 15 residues. The full variable domain, in which reference TRBV5-1 and TRBJ2-3 provide the parts outside the CDR3, is KAGVTQTPRYLIKTRGQQVTLSCSPISGHRSVSWYQQTPGQGLQFLFEYFSETQRNKGNFPGRFSGRQFSNSRSEMNVSTLELGDSALYLCASSLRDGSTDTQYFGPGTRLTVL.

The chain has TRBV20-1 and TRBJ2-3, with D possibly being TRBD2 (5 bases). The CDR3 runs 11 residues. V lost 3 bases, J lost 6 bases, and 7 bases lay in between. The germline CDR1 and CDR2 sequences are DFQATT and SNEGSKA (reference sequence). The CDR3 sequence is CSAREADTQYF. The CDR3 DNA follows: TGCAGTGCTAGGGAGGCCGATACGCAGTATTTT.

The chain has TRBV5-1 and TRBJ2-1; 7 bases are shared with TRBD2. The V segment lost 0 bases and the J segment 4 bases; nucleotides outside the gene matches: 4. This CDR3 has 15 residues. The germline gives CDR1 SGHRS, CDR2 YFSETQ. In nucleotides, the CDR3 is TGCGCCAGCAGCTTGGGACTAGCAGGTTACAATGAGCAGTTCTTC. Its protein is CASSLGLAGYNEQFF.

This chain joins TRBV5-8 and TRBJ2-7, with D tentatively TRBD2 (5 bases). The CDR3 has 14 residues. Between the trimmed V and J ends, which lost 0 bases and 2 bases, there was a span of 9 bases. In germline, CDR1 is SGHTS, CDR2 YDEGEE. CDR3 bases: TGTGCCAGCAGCTTGGCGGGGAATACCTACGAGCAGTACTTC. Its protein product is CASSLAGNTYEQYF.

This chain uses TRBV11-2 with TRBJ1-6; D gene ambiguous. The CDR3 consists of 13 residues. Trimming cost V 2 bases and J 10 bases, with 9 bases left between them. Germline-derived CDR1 and CDR2 are SGHAT and FQNNGV. CDR3 DNA sequence: TGTGCCAGCAGCTTACAGGAACTGTCACCCCTCCACTTT. Translation: CASSLQELSPLHF.

The gene calls are TRBV13 and TRBJ1-2; D ambiguous. This CDR3 has 12 amino acids. Germline V gives CDR1 PRHDT, CDR2 FYEKMQ (reference sequence). The germline V and J ends were trimmed by 2 bases and 4 bases, with 5 bases remaining between them. CDR3 in DNA: TGTGCCAGCAGCTTAAAATCCTATGGCTACACCTTC. Residues: CASSLKSYGYTF. Based on the CDR3 plus reference TRBV13 and TRBJ1-2, the full variable domain is AAGVIQSPRHLIKEKRETATLKCYPIPRHDTVYWYQQGPGQDPQFLISFYEKMQSDKGSIPDRFSAQQFSDYHSELNMSSLELGDSALYFCASSLKSYGYTFGSGTRLTVV.

The chain uses TRBV5-4 and TRBJ2-1; 15 bases fit TRBD2. The length of the CDR3 is 16 residues. Germline CDR1 SGHNT, CDR2 YYREEE (reference sequence). V gave up 4 bases and J gave up 9 bases; unmatched junction bases: 8. CDR3: CASSERTSGRGFEQFF. CDR3 sequence (DNA): TGTGCCAGCAGCGAACGGACTAGCGGGAGGGGGTTTGAGCAGTTCTTC.

The rearrangement uses TRBV18 and TRBJ2-2, with no clear D. With 3 bases removed from V and 5 bases from J, the gap between germline ends came to 13 bases. The CDR3 contains 15 residues. The germline V gene encodes CDR1 KGHSH and CDR2 LQKENI. The CDR3 here is CASSPLAPETGELFF. The DNA for the CDR3 is TGTGCCAGCTCACCCTTAGCCCCGGAAACCGGGGAGCTGTTTTTT.

The chain links TRBV29-1 to TRBJ2-3; 7 bases match TRBD2. The V gene's germline CDR1 is SQVTM and CDR2 ANQGSEA. The ends lost 6 bases at V and 4 bases at J; junction bases unmatched: 10. The CDR3 contains 14 residues. The CDR3 here is CSVDPLGGADTQYF. The DNA of the CDR3 is TGCAGCGTCGACCCACTGGGGGGGGCAGATACGCAGTATTTT.

V gene TRBV4-3 combines with J gene TRBJ2-1; TRBD2 matches 10 bases. CDR1 LGHNA and CDR2 YSLEER come from the germline V gene. V shed 0 bases and J 2 bases; nucleotides not matched to a gene: 4. This CDR3 spans 17 amino acids. CDR3 nucleotides: TGCGCCAGCAGCCAAGATAGTCTAGCGGGAGCCTACAATGAGCAGTTCTTC. It codes for CASSQDSLAGAYNEQFF.

This chain uses TRBV11-2 with TRBJ2-7; D call uncertain. CDR1 and CDR2 (germline): SGHAT, FQNNGV. V lost 6 bases, J lost 6 bases, and 15 bases lay in between. The CDR3 has 13 amino acids. CDR3 nucleotide sequence: TGTGCCAGCAGTTATACACCCGAATCCGAGCAGTACTTC. It encodes CASSYTPESEQYF.

The rearrangement links TRBV11-3 to TRBJ1-2, with D maybe TRBD1 (6 bases). The V gene lost 2 bases and the J gene lost 3 bases, with 10 bases spanning the gap. The CDR3 loop spans 14 amino acids. The V gene's germline CDR1 is SGHNT and CDR2 YENEEA. The CDR3 spells CASSLMGGDYGYTF. In DNA form, the CDR3 reads TGTGCCAGCAGCTTAATGGGGGGCGACTATGGCTACACCTTC.

The CDR3 sequence is CASSAQMNTEAFF. The DNA of the CDR3 is TGTGCCAGCAGTGCCCAAATGAACACTGAAGCTTTCTTT. The J gene is TRBJ1-1, the V gene TRBV6-4; D is unresolved. The CDR3 extends over 13 amino acids. Trimming stripped 4 bases from V and 0 bases from J, with 6 bases between. The V gene's germline CDR1 is MRHNA and CDR2 SNTAGT.

J is TRBJ2-3 and V is TRBV11-1; the D call may be TRBD1 or TRBD2 (5 bases each). Germline lookup yields CDR1 SGHAT and CDR2 FQDESV (reference sequence). Trimming left V 3 bases short and J 7 bases short, with 11 bases between. This CDR3 contains 13 residues. The CDR3 DNA sequence: TGTGCCAGCAGCTTTGGGGGACGGTATACGCAGTATTTT. Translated, it gives CASSFGGRYTQYF.

The chain joins TRBV29-1 to TRBJ2-1, with 7 nucleotides matching TRBD2. From germline, CDR1 is SQVTM and CDR2 ANQGSEA. The CDR3 contains 13 residues. The V and J ends lost 2 bases and 3 bases, in that order; junction bases with no gene match: 1. CDR3 DNA: TGCAGCGTTGAAAGCGGGGTCTACAATGAGCAGTTCTTC. This translates into CSVESGVYNEQFF.

This chain uses TRBV15 with TRBJ2-7, with D hard to call. The CDR3 contains 14 residues. Trimming shortened V by 0 bases and J by 6 bases, and 12 bases separated the two germline ends. CDR1 LNHNV and CDR2 YYDKDF come from the germline V gene (reference sequence). For the CDR3, the DNA is TGTGCCACCAGCAGAGATCGCTCCTCGGGCGAGCAGTACGTC. It specifies CATSRDRSSGEQYV.

In this sample, this clone turned up once. This chain uses TRBV19 with TRBJ2-7; unclear D gene. Germline assignment: CDR1 LNHDA and CDR2 SQIVND (reference sequence). V lost 1 base and J 3 bases, leaving 10 bases between the germline ends. The CDR3 consists of 14 residues. The CDR3 DNA reads as TGTGCCAGTAGTATAGCCGGTTCCGACTACGAGCAGTACTTC. This translates into CASSIAGSDYEQYF.

V and J are TRBV21-1 and TRBJ2-1; TRBD2 is the table's D call and was not checked against the DNA. TRBV21-1 is deemed a pseudogene. CDR3 length: 18 residues. The CDR3 region has the DNA TGTGCCAGCAGCAAAGATCCGTGTGGCGGGAGGGCCAAAAATGAGCAGTTCTTC. Translating gives CASSKDPCGGRAKNEQFF.

The CDR3 bases are TGCGCCAGCAGCCCAACGGCTAGCGGATTAAATGAGCAGTTCTTC. Amino acids: CASSPTASGLNEQFF. The chain links TRBV5-1 to TRBJ2-1; 7 positions agree with TRBD2. CDR1 and CDR2 from the germline V gene are SGHRS and YFSETQ. The V and J ends lost 4 bases and 7 bases, in that order; junction bases with no gene match: 11. CDR3 length equals 15 residues. The variable domain in full, with the rest retrieved from reference TRBV5-1 and TRBJ2-1, is KAGVTQTPRYLIKTRGQQVTLSCSPISGHRSVSWYQQTPGQGLQFLFEYFSETQRNKGNFPGRFSGRQFSNSRSEMNVSTLELGDSALYLCASSPTASGLNEQFFGPGTRLTVL.